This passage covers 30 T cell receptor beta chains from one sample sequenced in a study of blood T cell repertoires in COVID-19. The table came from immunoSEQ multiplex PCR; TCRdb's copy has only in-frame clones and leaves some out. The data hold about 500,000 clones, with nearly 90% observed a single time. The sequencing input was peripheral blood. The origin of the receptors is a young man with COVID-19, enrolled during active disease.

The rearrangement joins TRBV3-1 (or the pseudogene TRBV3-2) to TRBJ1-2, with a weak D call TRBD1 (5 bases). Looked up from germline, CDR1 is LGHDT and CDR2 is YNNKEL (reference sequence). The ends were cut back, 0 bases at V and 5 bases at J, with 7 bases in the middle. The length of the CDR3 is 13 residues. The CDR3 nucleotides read TGTGCCAGCAGCCAAGAACCAGGGTATGGCTACACCTTC. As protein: CASSQEPGYGYTF.

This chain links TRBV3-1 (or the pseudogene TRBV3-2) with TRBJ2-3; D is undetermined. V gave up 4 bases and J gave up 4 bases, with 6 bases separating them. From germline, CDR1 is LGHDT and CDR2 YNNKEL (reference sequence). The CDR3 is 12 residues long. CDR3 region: CASSLLSDTQYF. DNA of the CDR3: TGTGCCAGCAGCCTACTATCAGATACGCAGTATTTT.

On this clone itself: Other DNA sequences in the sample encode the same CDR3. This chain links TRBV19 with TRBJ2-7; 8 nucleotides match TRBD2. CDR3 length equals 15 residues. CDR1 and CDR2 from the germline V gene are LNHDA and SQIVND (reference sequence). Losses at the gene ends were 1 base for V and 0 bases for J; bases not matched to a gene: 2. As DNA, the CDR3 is TGTGCCAGTAGTATAGGAACTAGCGGCTCCTACGAGCAGTACTTC. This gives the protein CASSIGTSGSYEQYF. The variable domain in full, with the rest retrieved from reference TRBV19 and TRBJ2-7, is DGGITQSPKYLFRKEGQNVTLSCEQNLNHDAMYWYRQDPGQGLRLIYYSQIVNDFQKGDIAEGYSVSREKKESFPLTVTSAQKNPTAFYLCASSIGTSGSYEQYFGPGTRLTVT.

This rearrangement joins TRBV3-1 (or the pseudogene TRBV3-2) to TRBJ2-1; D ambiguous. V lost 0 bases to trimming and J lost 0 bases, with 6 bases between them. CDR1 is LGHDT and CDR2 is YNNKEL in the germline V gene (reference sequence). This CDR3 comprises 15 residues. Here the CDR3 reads CASSQDRSSYNEQFF. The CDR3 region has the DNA TGTGCCAGCAGCCAAGATCGGAGCTCCTACAATGAGCAGTTCTTC.

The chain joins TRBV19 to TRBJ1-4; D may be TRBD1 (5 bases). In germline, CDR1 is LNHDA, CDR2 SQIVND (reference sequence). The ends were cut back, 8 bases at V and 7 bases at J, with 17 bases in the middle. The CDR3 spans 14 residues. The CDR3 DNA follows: TGTGCCAGTCATAGGGGCACCCTAGGTGAAAAACTGTTTTTT. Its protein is CASHRGTLGEKLFF. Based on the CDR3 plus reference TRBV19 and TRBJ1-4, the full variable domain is DGGITQSPKYLFRKEGQNVTLSCEQNLNHDAMYWYRQDPGQGLRLIYYSQIVNDFQKGDIAEGYSVSREKKESFPLTVTSAQKNPTAFYLCASHRGTLGEKLFFGSGTQLSVL.

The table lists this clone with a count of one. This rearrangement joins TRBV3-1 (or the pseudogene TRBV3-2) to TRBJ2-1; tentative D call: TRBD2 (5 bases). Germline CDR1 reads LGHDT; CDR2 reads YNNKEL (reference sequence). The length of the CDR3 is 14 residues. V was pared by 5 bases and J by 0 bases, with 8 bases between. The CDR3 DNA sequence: TGTGCCAGCAGCAACACTAGCTCCTACAATGAGCAGTTCTTC. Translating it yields CASSNTSSYNEQFF.

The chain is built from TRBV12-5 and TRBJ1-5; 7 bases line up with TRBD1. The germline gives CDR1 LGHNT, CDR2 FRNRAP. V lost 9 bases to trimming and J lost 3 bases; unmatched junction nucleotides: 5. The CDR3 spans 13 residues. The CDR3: CASSDRFNQPQHF. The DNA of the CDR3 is TGTGCTAGCTCGGACAGGTTCAATCAGCCCCAGCATTTT.

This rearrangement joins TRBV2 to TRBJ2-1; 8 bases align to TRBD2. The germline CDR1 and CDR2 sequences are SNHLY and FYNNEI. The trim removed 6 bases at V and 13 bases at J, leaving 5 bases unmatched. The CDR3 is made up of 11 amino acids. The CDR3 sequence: CASRGTSLQFF. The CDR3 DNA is TGTGCCAGCAGGGGGACTAGTTTACAGTTCTTC.

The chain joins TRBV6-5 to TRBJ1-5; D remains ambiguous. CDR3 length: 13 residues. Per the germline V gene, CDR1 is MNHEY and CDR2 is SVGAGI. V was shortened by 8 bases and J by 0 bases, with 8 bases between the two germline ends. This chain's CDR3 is CASASYSNQPQHF. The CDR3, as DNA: TGTGCCAGCGCTTCCTATAGCAATCAGCCCCAGCATTTT.

CDR3 in DNA: TGTGCCAGCAGCCAGGGGTACGAGGGGGAACTGTTTTTT. This gives the protein CASSQGYEGELFF. This rearrangement joins TRBV3-1 (or the pseudogene TRBV3-2) to TRBJ1-4, with D perhaps TRBD1 (6 bases). Germline CDR1 reads LGHDT; CDR2 reads YNNKEL (reference sequence). The CDR3 is made up of 13 amino acids. Trimming removed 3 bases from V and 12 bases from J, with 14 bases in between.

The CDR3 nucleotides are TGTGCCAGCAGCTTTACTAGCGGGGGGGCCCTGGCAGATACGCAGTATTTT. Protein product: CASSFTSGGALADTQYF. The chain combines TRBV5-5 with TRBJ2-3; TRBD2 agrees at 13 bases. Per the germline V gene, CDR1 is SGHKS and CDR2 is YYEKEE (reference sequence). J was trimmed by 4 bases and V by 2 bases; bases with no gene match: 7. This CDR3 is built from 17 residues. Together with reference TRBV5-5 and TRBJ2-3, the CDR3 gives the full variable domain: DAGVTQSPTHLIKTRGQQVTLRCSPISGHKSVSWYQQVLGQGPQFIFQYYEKEERGRGNFPDRFSARQFPNYSSELNVNALLLGDSALYLCASSFTSGGALADTQYFGPGTRLTVL.

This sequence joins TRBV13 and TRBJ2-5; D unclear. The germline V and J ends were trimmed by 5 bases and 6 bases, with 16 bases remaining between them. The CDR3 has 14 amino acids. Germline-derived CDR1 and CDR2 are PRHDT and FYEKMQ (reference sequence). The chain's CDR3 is CASSLSTRRKTQYF. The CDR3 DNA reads TGTGCCAGCAGCCTCTCGACTCGGCGCAAGACCCAGTACTTC.

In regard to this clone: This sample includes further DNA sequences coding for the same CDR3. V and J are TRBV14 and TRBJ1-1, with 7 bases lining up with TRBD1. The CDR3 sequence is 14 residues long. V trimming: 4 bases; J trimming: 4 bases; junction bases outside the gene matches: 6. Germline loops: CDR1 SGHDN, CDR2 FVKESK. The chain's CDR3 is CASSRLQGSTEAFF. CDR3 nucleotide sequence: TGTGCCAGCAGCCGTCTACAGGGGAGCACTGAAGCTTTCTTT.

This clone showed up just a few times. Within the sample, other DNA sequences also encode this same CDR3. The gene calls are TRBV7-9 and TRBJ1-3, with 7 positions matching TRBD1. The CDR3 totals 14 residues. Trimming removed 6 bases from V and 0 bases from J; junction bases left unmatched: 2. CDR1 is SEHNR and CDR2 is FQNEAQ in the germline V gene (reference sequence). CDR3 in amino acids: CASRTGSSGNTIYF. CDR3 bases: TGTGCCAGCAGGACAGGGAGCTCTGGAAACACCATATATTTT.

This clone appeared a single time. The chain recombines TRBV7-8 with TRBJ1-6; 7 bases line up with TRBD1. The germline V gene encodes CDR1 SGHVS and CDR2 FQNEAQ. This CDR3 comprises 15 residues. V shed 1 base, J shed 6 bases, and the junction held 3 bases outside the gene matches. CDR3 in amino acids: CASSLVGTANSPLHF. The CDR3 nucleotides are TGTGCCAGCAGCTTAGTAGGGACAGCTAATTCACCCCTCCACTTT.

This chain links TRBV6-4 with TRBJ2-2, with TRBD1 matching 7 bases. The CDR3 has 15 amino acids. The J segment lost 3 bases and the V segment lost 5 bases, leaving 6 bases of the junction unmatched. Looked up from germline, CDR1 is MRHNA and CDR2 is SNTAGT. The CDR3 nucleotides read TGTGCCAGCAGTATCCGACAGGGTGACACCGGGGAGCTGTTTTTT. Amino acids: CASSIRQGDTGELFF.

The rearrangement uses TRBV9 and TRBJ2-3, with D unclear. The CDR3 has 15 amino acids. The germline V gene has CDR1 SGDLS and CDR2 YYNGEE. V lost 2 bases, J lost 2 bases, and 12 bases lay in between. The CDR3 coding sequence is TGTGCCAGCAGCGTCTCACAGTCCCTCACAGATACGCAGTATTTT. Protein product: CASSVSQSLTDTQYF.

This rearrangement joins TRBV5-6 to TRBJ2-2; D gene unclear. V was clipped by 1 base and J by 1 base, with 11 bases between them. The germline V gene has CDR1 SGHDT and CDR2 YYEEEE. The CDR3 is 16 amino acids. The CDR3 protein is CASSLKPTQNTGELFF. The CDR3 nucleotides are TGTGCCAGCAGCTTGAAACCTACCCAGAACACCGGGGAGCTGTTTTTT.

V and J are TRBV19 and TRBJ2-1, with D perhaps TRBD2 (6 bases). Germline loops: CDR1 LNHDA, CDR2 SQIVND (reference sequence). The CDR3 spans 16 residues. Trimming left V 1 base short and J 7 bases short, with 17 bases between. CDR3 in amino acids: CASSIAAGTGLNEQFF. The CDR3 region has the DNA TGTGCCAGTAGTATAGCCGCCGGGACTGGACTTAATGAGCAGTTCTTC.

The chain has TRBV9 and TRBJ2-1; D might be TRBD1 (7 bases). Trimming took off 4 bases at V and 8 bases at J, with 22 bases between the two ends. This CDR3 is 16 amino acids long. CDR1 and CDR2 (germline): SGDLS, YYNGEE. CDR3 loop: CASSPGTVTREHEQFF. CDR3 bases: TGTGCCAGCAGCCCTGGGACAGTTACGCGGGAACATGAGCAGTTCTTC.

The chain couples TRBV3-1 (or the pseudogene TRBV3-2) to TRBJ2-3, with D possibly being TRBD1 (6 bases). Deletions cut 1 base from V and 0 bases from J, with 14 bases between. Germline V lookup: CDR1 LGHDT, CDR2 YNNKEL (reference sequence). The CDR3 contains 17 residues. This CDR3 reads CASSQVSRGISTDTQYF. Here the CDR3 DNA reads TGTGCCAGCAGCCAAGTATCGAGGGGGATCAGCACAGATACGCAGTATTTT.

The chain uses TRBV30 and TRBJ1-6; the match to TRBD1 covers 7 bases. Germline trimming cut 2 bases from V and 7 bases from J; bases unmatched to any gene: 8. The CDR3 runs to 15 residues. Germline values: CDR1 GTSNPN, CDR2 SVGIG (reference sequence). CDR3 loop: CAWSRWDSINSPLHF. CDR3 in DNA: TGTGCCTGGAGTAGATGGGACAGTATAAATTCACCCCTCCACTTT.

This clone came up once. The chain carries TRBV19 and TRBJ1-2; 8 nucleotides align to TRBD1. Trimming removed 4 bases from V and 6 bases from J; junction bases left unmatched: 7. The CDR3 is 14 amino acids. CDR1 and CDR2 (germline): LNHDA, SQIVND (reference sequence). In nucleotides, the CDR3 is TGTGCCAGTAGTAGTGAGACAGGGGCGGATGGCTACACCTTC. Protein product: CASSSETGADGYTF.

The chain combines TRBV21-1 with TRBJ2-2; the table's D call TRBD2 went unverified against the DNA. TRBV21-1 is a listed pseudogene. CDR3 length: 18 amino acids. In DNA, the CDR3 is TGTGCCAGCAGCAGGAAAGATCCGGGACTAGTAAGAGTCGGGGAGCTGTTTTTT. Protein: CASSRKDPGLVRVGELFF.

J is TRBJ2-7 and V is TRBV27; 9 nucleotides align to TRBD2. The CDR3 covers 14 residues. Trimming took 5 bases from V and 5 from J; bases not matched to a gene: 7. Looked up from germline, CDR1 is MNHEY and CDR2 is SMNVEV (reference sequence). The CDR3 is CASSVGTSIDEQYF. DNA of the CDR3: TGTGCCAGCAGTGTCGGGACTAGCATCGACGAGCAGTACTTC.

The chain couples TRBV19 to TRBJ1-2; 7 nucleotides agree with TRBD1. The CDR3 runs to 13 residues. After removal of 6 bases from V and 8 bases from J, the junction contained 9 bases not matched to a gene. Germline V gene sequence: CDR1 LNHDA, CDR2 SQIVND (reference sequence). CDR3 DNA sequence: TGTGCCAGTAGAAGGGCAGGGGGTAACGGCTACACCTTC. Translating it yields CASRRAGGNGYTF.

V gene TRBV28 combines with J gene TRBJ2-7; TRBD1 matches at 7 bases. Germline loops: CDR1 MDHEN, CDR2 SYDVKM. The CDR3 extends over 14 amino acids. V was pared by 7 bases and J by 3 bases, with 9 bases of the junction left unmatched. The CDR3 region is CASTDQGVGYEQYF. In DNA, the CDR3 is TGTGCCAGCACCGACCAGGGGGTTGGCTACGAGCAGTACTTC.

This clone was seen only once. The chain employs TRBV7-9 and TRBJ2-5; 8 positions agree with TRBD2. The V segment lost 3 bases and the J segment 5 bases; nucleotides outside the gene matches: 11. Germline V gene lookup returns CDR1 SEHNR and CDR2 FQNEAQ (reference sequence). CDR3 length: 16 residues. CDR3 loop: CASSFLTTTGGETQYF. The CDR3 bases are TGTGCCAGCAGCTTCCTTACAACGACGGGAGGGGAGACCCAGTACTTC.

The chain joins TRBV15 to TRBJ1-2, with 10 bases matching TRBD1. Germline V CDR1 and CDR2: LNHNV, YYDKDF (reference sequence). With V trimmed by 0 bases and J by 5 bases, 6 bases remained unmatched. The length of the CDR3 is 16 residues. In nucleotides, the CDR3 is TGTGCCACCAGCAGAGATTGGACAGGGGGGGTATATGGCTACACCTTC. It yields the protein CATSRDWTGGVYGYTF.

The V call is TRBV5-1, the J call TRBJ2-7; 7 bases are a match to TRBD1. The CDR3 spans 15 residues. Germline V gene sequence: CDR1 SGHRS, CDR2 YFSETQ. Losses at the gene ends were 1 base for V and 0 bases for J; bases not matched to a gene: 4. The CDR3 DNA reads TGCGCCAGCAGCTTGTTACAGGGGAGCTCCTACGAGCAGTACTTC. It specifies CASSLLQGSSYEQYF.